Given below is one T cell receptor (beta chain) in context. Its antigen remains unknown. The CDR3 has 16 residues. Unmatched junction bases numbered 11, after V lost 5 bases and J lost 2 bases. Looked up from germline, CDR1 is SGHVS and CDR2 is FQNEAQ. The data are from a study of cytomegalovirus exposure and HLA in healthy donors. Study-wide background: Early release data held tens of millions of unique TCRs from HLA-typed donors. Study-wide results and limits: A likely sequencing artifact accounted for one observed cluster of highly shared sequence variants. Earlier analysis yielded a pattern in which most TCR beta V segments were productive about 90% or about 30% of the time.

Use of 60 Vbeta and 13 Jbeta primers characterized the PCR. As handled by the study authors: About 12 million of about 88 million unique TCR beta chains were shared, per a later count. Profiled with immunoSEQ multiplex PCR; TCRdb holds only in-frame clones, not every one. V and J calls and clone size are copied from that table; D and trimming were computed from the DNA. The table includes 120,000 or so clones, around four fifths detected once. This sequence joins TRBV7-8 and TRBJ2-5, with 7 bases that match TRBD1. The sequenced sample was PBMCs. The sequence derives from a woman aged 60-75 years in good health and CMV-seropositive. CDR3 sequence reads: CASSPDRVLPQETQYF. CDR3 DNA: TGTGCCAGCAGCCCAGACAGGGTCCTACCACAAGAGACCCAGTACTTC.